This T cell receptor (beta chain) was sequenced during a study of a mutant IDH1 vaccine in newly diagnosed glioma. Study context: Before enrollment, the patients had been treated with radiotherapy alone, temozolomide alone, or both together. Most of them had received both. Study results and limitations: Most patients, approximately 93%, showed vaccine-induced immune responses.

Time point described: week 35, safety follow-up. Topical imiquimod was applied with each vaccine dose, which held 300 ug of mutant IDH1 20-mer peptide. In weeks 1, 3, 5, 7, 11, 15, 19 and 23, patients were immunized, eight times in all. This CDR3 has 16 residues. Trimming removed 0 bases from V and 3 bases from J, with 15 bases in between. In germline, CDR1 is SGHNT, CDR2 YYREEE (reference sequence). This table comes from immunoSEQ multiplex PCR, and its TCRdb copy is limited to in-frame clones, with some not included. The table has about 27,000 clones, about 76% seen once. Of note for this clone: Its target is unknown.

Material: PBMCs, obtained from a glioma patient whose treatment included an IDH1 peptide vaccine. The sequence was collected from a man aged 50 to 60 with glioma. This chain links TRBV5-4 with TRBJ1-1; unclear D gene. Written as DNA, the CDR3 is TGTGCCAGCAGCTTGGATGGGGTCCCTAGGGACACTGAAGCTTTCTTT. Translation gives CASSLDGVPRDTEAFF.